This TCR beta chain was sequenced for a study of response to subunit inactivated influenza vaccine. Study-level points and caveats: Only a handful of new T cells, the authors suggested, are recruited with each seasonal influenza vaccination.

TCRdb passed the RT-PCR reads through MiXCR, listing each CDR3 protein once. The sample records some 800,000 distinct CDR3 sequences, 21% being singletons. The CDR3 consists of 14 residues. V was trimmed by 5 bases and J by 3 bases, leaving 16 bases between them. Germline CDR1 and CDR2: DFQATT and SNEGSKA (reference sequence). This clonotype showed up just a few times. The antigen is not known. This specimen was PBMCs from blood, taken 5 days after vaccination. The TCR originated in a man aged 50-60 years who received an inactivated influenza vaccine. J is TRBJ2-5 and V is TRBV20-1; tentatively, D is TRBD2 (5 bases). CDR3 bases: TGCAGTGCTGCCGACTATAGTATCGAAGAGACCCAGTACTTC. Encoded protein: CSAADYSIEETQYF.